Sequencing of this T cell receptor (beta chain) was carried out in a study of blood T cells in healthy people across ages. V shed 0 bases and J 10 bases; nucleotides not matched to a gene: 7. From germline, CDR1 is SGDLS and CDR2 YYNGEE. CDR3 length: 15 residues. Sample-barcoded 5' priming and a J-beta primer mix drove a second PCR of about 7 to 11 cycles. In TCRdb, the 5' RACE reads were re-called with MiXCR into one record per CDR3 protein. Of 1.5 million to 2 million distinct CDR3 sequences in the sample, around half are singletons; the top ten hold more than 2%. On this clonotype: Its specificity is unknown.

Study-level points and caveats: A conclusive naive versus antigen-experienced comparison was prevented by the unsorted PBMCs. Age showed a roughly linear inverse relationship with TCR beta diversity per million T cells. Researchers report that TCR beta diversity correlated strongly with naive T cell percentage.

This TCR was recovered from a middle-aged woman in good health. The material sequenced was blood. The chain is built from TRBV9 and TRBJ2-1; TRBD2 aligns across 10 bases. The CDR3 here is CASSVGSGGADEQFF. The CDR3 DNA follows: TGTGCCAGCAGCGTAGGCAGCGGGGGGGCCGACGAGCAGTTCTTC.